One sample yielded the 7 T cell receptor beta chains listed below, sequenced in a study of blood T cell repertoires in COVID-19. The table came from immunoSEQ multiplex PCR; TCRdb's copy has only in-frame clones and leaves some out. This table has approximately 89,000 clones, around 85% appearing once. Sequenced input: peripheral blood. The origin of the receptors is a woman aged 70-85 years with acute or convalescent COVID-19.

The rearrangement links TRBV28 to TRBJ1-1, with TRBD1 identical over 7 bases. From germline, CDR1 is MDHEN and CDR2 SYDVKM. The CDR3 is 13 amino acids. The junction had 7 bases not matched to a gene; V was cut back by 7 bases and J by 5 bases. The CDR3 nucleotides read TGTGCCAGCATCCCAGGGGGAGGAACTGAAGCTTTCTTT. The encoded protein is CASIPGGGTEAFF.

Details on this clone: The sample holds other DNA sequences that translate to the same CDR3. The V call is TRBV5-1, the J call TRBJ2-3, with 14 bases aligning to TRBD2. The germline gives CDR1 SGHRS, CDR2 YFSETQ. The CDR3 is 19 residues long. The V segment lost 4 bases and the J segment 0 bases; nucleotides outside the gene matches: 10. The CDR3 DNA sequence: TGCGCCAGCAGCCGGGGGACTAGCGGGGGACCTGCTAGCACAGATACGCAGTATTTT. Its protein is CASSRGTSGGPASTDTQYF.

CDR3 residues: CASSATGNSNQPQHF. In DNA, the CDR3 is TGTGCCAGCAGCGCCACAGGAAATAGCAATCAGCCCCAGCATTTT. This rearrangement joins TRBV3-1 (or the pseudogene TRBV3-2) to TRBJ1-5, with D maybe TRBD1 (5 bases). V shed 5 bases and J shed 0 bases, with 11 bases lying between them. The CDR3 is 15 amino acids. Germline V CDR1 and CDR2: LGHDT, YNNKEL (reference sequence).

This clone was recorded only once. For the CDR3, the DNA is TGCGCCAGCAGCCAGGGACTGGCAAGCTCCTACGAGCAGTACGTC. It yields the protein CASSQGLASSYEQYV. The chain uses TRBV4-1 and TRBJ2-7, with D maybe TRBD2 (6 bases). Trimming stripped 3 bases from V and 0 bases from J, with 12 bases between. The CDR3 spans 15 residues. The V gene's germline CDR1 is MGHRA and CDR2 YSYEKL.

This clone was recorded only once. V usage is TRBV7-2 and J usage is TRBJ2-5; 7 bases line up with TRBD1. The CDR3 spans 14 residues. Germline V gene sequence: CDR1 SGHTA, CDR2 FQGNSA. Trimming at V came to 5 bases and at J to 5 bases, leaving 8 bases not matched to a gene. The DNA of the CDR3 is TGTGCCAGCAGCCCGACAGGGTTTCGGGAGACCCAGTACTTC. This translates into CASSPTGFRETQYF.

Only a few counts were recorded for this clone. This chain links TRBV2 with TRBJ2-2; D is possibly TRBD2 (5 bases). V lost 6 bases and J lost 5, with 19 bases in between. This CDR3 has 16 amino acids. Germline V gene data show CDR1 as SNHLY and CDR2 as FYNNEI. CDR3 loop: CASRNEAGIGTGELFF. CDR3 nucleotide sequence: TGTGCCAGCAGAAACGAGGCGGGTATTGGGACCGGGGAGCTGTTTTTT.

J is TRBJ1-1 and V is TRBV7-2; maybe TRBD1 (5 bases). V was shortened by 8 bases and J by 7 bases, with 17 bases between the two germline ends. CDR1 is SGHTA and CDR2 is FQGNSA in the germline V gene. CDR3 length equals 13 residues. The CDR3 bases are TGTGCCAGCCGAACTCGGACATCCAATGAAGCTTTCTTT. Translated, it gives CASRTRTSNEAFF.